This is a list of T cell receptor beta chains from one sample in a study of blood T cell repertoires in COVID-19. Profiled with immunoSEQ multiplex PCR; TCRdb holds only in-frame clones, not every one. The profile shows about 240,000 clones, roughly 81% of them singletons. The sequencing input was peripheral blood. Every receptor here comes from a man between 50 and 59 years old with acute or convalescent COVID-19. CDR3s include the opening cysteine and the closing phenylalanine or tryptophan. Fields, in order: clone size, J gene, V gene, D gene, CDR3 DNA, CDR3 protein. The D gene is left open where the match is weak. Only part of the rows carry a size: once, few, many, or a class if the clone is expanded.

size: -; J: TRBJ1-3; V: TRBV10-3; D: -; DNA: TGTGCCATCATACAGGCGTCCTCCTCTGGAAACACCATATATTTT; CDR3: CAIIQASSSGNTIYF
size: once; J: TRBJ2-1; V: TRBV3-1/TRBV3-2; D: -; DNA: TGTGCCAGCAGCCTCGACTGGAGACCCTACAATGAGCAGTTCTTC; CDR3: CASSLDWRPYNEQFF
size: -; J: TRBJ1-1; V: TRBV5-4; D: TRBD1; DNA: TGTGCCAGCAGCTTGTATCTGACAGGGATGAACACTGAAGCTTTCTTT; CDR3: CASSLYLTGMNTEAFF
size: -; J: TRBJ2-7; V: TRBV7-3; D: TRBD1; DNA: TGTGCCAGCAGCTCCCGGGACAGGGGATCCGAGCAGTACTTC; CDR3: CASSSRDRGSEQYF
size: -; J: TRBJ1-2; V: TRBV12-3/TRBV12-4; D: TRBD1; DNA: TGTGCCAGCACCCCGACAGGGCTTCATGGCTACACCTTC; CDR3: CASTPTGLHGYTF
size: once; J: TRBJ2-3; V: TRBV7-3; D: -; DNA: TGTGCCAGCAGCTTACGCGAAGCGGATACGCAGTATTTT; CDR3: CASSLREADTQYF
size: -; J: TRBJ2-1; V: TRBV5-1; D: -; DNA: TGCGCCAGCAGCTTGGTAGAGAATGAGCAGTTCTTC; CDR3: CASSLVENEQFF
size: -; J: TRBJ2-7; V: TRBV4-1; D: -; DNA: TGCGCCAGCAGTAGATCGGGCGAGGGCTACGAGCAGTACTTC; CDR3: CASSRSGEGYEQYF
size: -; J: TRBJ2-7; V: TRBV5-4; D: TRBD2; DNA: TGTGCCAGCAACTTAGGAGCGGGGAGCTCCTACGAGCAGTACTTC; CDR3: CASNLGAGSSYEQYF
size: -; J: TRBJ2-3; V: TRBV24-1; D: -; DNA: TGTGCCACCAGTGATTTTGAGGAAACTAGCACAGATACGCAGTATTTT; CDR3: CATSDFEETSTDTQYF
size: -; J: TRBJ2-7; V: TRBV6-5; D: TRBD1; DNA: TGTGCCAGCAGTTACTTCCCGACAGGGGGCTCCTACGAGCAGTACTTC; CDR3: CASSYFPTGGSYEQYF
size: -; J: TRBJ2-2; V: TRBV10-1; D: TRBD2; DNA: TGCGCCAGCAGCCGCGGGGGCACCGGGGAGCTGTTTTTT; CDR3: CASSRGGTGELFF
size: -; J: TRBJ1-1; V: TRBV9; D: -; DNA: TGTGCCAGCAGCAGGGGGGGGACCACTGAAGCTTTCTTT; CDR3: CASSRGGTTEAFF
size: -; J: TRBJ2-2; V: TRBV12-3/TRBV12-4; D: -; DNA: TGTGCCAGCAGTCTTCCGGACACCGGGGAGCTGTTTTTT; CDR3: CASSLPDTGELFF
size: -; J: TRBJ2-5; V: TRBV18; D: TRBD1; DNA: TGTGCCAGCTCACCACCGGCAGGGGGCCGAAAGACCCAGTACTTC; CDR3: CASSPPAGGRKTQYF
size: -; J: TRBJ2-1; V: TRBV12-3/TRBV12-4; D: -; DNA: TGTGCCAGCAGTTTGATTCAGGGAAATGAGCAGTTCTTC; CDR3: CASSLIQGNEQFF
size: -; J: TRBJ2-1; V: TRBV9; D: TRBD2; DNA: TGTGCCAGCAGCGTAGGAGTCGCGGGCGGGAGGCCCAATGAGCAGTTCTTC; CDR3: CASSVGVAGGRPNEQFF
size: -; J: TRBJ1-1; V: TRBV10-3; D: -; DNA: TGTGCCATCAGTCCCGAATGGGGGCTGGGGAGCACTGAAGCTTTCTTT; CDR3: CAISPEWGLGSTEAFF
size: -; J: TRBJ2-1; V: TRBV10-3; D: TRBD1; DNA: TGTGCCATCAGTGAAGACAGGGAAAGCAACAATGAGCAGTTCTTC; CDR3: CAISEDRESNNEQFF
size: once; J: TRBJ2-3; V: TRBV30; D: -; DNA: TGTGCCTGGGATCCCCGGCAGGGCCCTAGCACAGATACGCAGTATTTT; CDR3: CAWDPRQGPSTDTQYF
size: many; J: TRBJ1-5; V: TRBV6-5; D: -; DNA: TGTGCCAGTGGGGCGATCAGGGCCCAGCATTTT; CDR3: CASGAIRAQHF
size: -; J: TRBJ1-4; V: TRBV19; D: TRBD1; DNA: TGTGCCAGTAGTATTAACCAGGGGGAAAATTCGTTTTTT; CDR3: CASSINQGENSFF
size: -; J: TRBJ1-1; V: TRBV28; D: -; DNA: TGTGCCAGCAGTTTATGGGACACTAACACTGAAGCTTTCTTT; CDR3: CASSLWDTNTEAFF
size: -; J: TRBJ2-6; V: TRBV2; D: TRBD1; DNA: TGTGCCAGCAGTGGGGACAGGGGTCTGTCTGGGGCCAACGTCCTGACTTTC; CDR3: CASSGDRGLSGANVLTF
size: once; J: TRBJ2-7; V: TRBV2; D: TRBD1; DNA: TGTGCCAGCAAAAAGGGACAGGGGCCCTACGAGCAGTACTTC; CDR3: CASKKGQGPYEQYF
size: -; J: TRBJ1-1; V: TRBV2; D: -; DNA: TGTGCCAGCAGTTTGAACGGGAACACTGAAGCTTTCTTT; CDR3: CASSLNGNTEAFF
size: -; J: TRBJ2-1; V: TRBV11-3; D: TRBD2; DNA: TGTGCCAGCAGCTTAGAGCGGGAGTCCCCCTACAATGAGCAGTTCTTC; CDR3: CASSLERESPYNEQFF
size: -; J: TRBJ2-3; V: TRBV28; D: -; DNA: TGTGCCAGTGAGTCAGGGTTTGGCACAGATACGCAGTATTTT; CDR3: CASESGFGTDTQYF
size: -; J: TRBJ2-7; V: TRBV27; D: -; DNA: TGTGCCAGCAGTGAGACAGATTTCAGCTCCTACGAGCAGTACTTC; CDR3: CASSETDFSSYEQYF
size: -; J: TRBJ2-6; V: TRBV11-3; D: -; DNA: TGTGCCAGCACCGACCAGACACAATTCTCTGGGGCCAACGTCCTGACTTTC; CDR3: CASTDQTQFSGANVLTF
size: -; J: TRBJ2-7; V: TRBV28; D: TRBD1; DNA: TGTGCCAGCAGCTCGGACAGGGGCCGCTCCTACGAGCAGTACTTC; CDR3: CASSSDRGRSYEQYF
size: -; J: TRBJ1-6; V: TRBV11-2; D: TRBD1; DNA: TGTGCCAGCAGCTTAGATCTAAAGGGGGCTAATTCACCCCTCCACTTT; CDR3: CASSLDLKGANSPLHF
size: -; J: TRBJ2-3; V: TRBV5-1; D: TRBD2; DNA: TGCGCCAGCAGCTTCGGGAGGGTCGATACGCAGTATTTT; CDR3: CASSFGRVDTQYF
size: few; J: TRBJ1-2; V: TRBV28; D: TRBD1; DNA: TGTGCCAGCAGTTTTACCCGCAGGGGGCATGGCTACACCTTC; CDR3: CASSFTRRGHGYTF
size: -; J: TRBJ1-1; V: TRBV5-1; D: TRBD1; DNA: TGCGCCAGCAGACTCGGGACAGGGTACATGAACACTGAAGCTTTCTTT; CDR3: CASRLGTGYMNTEAFF
size: -; J: TRBJ2-1; V: TRBV3-1/TRBV3-2; D: -; DNA: TGTGCCAGCAGCCACCCCTCGGGGGTATCGGATGAGCAGTTCTTC; CDR3: CASSHPSGVSDEQFF
size: -; J: TRBJ1-2; V: TRBV3-1/TRBV3-2; D: -; DNA: TGTGCCAGCAGCCAACCCTCGACTCTTCCCTATGGCTACACCTTC; CDR3: CASSQPSTLPYGYTF
size: -; J: TRBJ2-7; V: TRBV18; D: TRBD2; DNA: TGTGCCAGCTCACAACTAGCGGAGAGGGGGCAGTACTTC; CDR3: CASSQLAERGQYF
size: -; J: TRBJ1-5; V: TRBV20-1; D: -; DNA: TGCAGTGCTAGTCGGGACATAGTACGCAATCAGCCCCAGCATTTT; CDR3: CSASRDIVRNQPQHF